The 11 T cell receptor beta chains below were found in one sample sequenced in a study of CD8+CD57+ T cells in acquired aplastic anemia. Profiling of TCR beta VDJ combinations and CDR3 sequences used genomic DNA as template. TCRdb re-called the reads with MiXCR, one entry per CDR3 protein. The data show about 240,000 distinct CDR3 sequences, with roughly half seen just once and approximately 8% held by the top ten. It was patients with CD8+CD57+ cell expansion by flow cytometry who were chosen for sequencing. The sequencing input was sorted CD4+, CD8+, or CD8+CD57+ T cells (not recorded which) from PBMCs. The receptors here all came from a human donor with aplastic anemia.

The CDR3 is CASSIRRCSQETQYF. The CDR3 DNA reads TGTGCCAGCAGCATAAGACGGTGCTCCCAAGAGACCCAGTACTTC. The V call is TRBV7-9, the J call TRBJ2-1; D is unclear. The J call may be wrong; the DNA end is better matched by TRBJ2-5. The germline gives CDR1 SEHNR, CDR2 FQNEAQ (reference sequence). The CDR3 has 15 residues.

The J gene is TRBJ2-7, the V gene TRBV7-9; TRBD2 matches 13 bases. V gave up 5 bases and J gave up 4 bases; unmatched junction bases: 11. The germline V gene has CDR1 SEHNR and CDR2 FQNEAQ (reference sequence). This CDR3 has 17 residues. The CDR3 spells CASSMITSGRERYEQYF. The CDR3 DNA is TGTGCCAGCAGCATGATAACTAGCGGGAGGGAGAGGTACGAGCAGTACTTC.

This clonotype came up many times. The chain has TRBV5-4 and TRBJ2-5, with 10 bases lining up with TRBD1. V was clipped by 1 base and J by 1 base; unmatched bases: 7. The CDR3 covers 17 residues. Germline V lookup: CDR1 SGHNT, CDR2 YYREEE (reference sequence). DNA for the CDR3: TGTGCCAGCAGCTTGTCGGGACAGGGGTACTTCCAAGAGACCCAGTACTTC. The encoded protein is CASSLSGQGYFQETQYF.

This clonotype has at least ten counts. The chain joins TRBV6-1 to TRBJ2-7; 8 positions agree with TRBD2. V was clipped by 2 bases and J by 7 bases; unmatched bases: 10. Germline CDR1 is MNHNS and CDR2 is SASEGT. The CDR3 sequence is 15 residues long. CDR3 DNA sequence: TGTGCCAGCAGTGAACTTTCGGGGGGGCCTCGGGAGCAGTACTTC. It is translated as CASSELSGGPREQYF.

Ten or more counts support this clonotype. This chain connects TRBV5-8 to TRBJ2-7, with TRBD1 matching over 7 bases. Germline V CDR1 and CDR2: SGHTS, YDEGEE. The CDR3 is 14 residues long. The V and J ends lost 3 bases and 3 bases, in that order; junction bases with no gene match: 6. This CDR3 is CASSYQTGSYEQYF. In nucleotides, the CDR3 is TGTGCCAGCAGCTACCAGACAGGGAGCTACGAGCAGTACTTC.

This CDR3 is CASSWTGDTGELFF. CDR3 in DNA: TGCGCCAGCAGCTGGACAGGGGACACCGGGGAGCTGTTTTTT. The V call is TRBV5-1, the J call TRBJ2-2, with 9 bases that match TRBD1. CDR1 is SGHRS and CDR2 is YFSETQ in the germline V gene. V lost 3 bases and J lost 3; bases outside the gene matches: 0. CDR3 length: 14 amino acids.

The chain combines TRBV20-1 with TRBJ2-5; D not certain. CDR1 and CDR2 (germline): DFQATT, SNEGSKA (reference sequence). The CDR3 is 14 amino acids. Trimming took 0 bases from V and 3 from J, leaving 11 bases between them. The CDR3 here is CSARDPWTEETQYF. The CDR3 nucleotides read TGCAGTGCTAGAGATCCGTGGACGGAAGAGACCCAGTACTTC.

The chain links TRBV25-1 to TRBJ1-1, with D uncertain. V lost 3 bases and J lost 1, with 9 bases in between. Germline V gene lookup returns CDR1 MGHDK and CDR2 SYGVNS. This CDR3 has 14 amino acids. The CDR3 DNA reads TGTGCCAGCAGTGATCACCTCTCGAACACTGAAGCTTTCTTT. Residues: CASSDHLSNTEAFF.

This clonotype was detected many times. The chain joins TRBV28 to TRBJ1-1; D possibly corresponds to TRBD1 (6 bases). Trimming removed 7 bases at V and 3 bases at J, with 12 bases between. Germline lookup yields CDR1 MDHEN and CDR2 SYDVKM. This CDR3 region has 13 residues. The CDR3 sequence: CASTRNRDTEAFF. Here the CDR3 DNA reads TGTGCCAGCACCCGAAACAGGGACACTGAAGCTTTCTTT.

This chain connects TRBV2 to TRBJ2-7, with TRBD2 matching over 10 bases. V lost 4 bases to trimming and J lost 2 bases; unmatched junction nucleotides: 8. Germline V gene lookup returns CDR1 SNHLY and CDR2 FYNNEI. The CDR3 totals 16 residues. The CDR3 region has the DNA TGTGCCAGCAGTGTCTGGACTAGCGGACCAACCTACGAGCAGTACTTC. It codes for CASSVWTSGPTYEQYF.

J is TRBJ1-2 and V is TRBV11-2; D is undetermined. This CDR3 has 13 amino acids. V lost 2 bases to trimming and J lost 2 bases, with 6 bases between them. Germline CDR1 and CDR2: SGHAT and FQNNGV. In nucleotides, the CDR3 is TGTGCCAGCAGCTTACCTGGGAACTATGGCTACACCTTC. Translated, it gives CASSLPGNYGYTF.